This TCR beta chain emerged from a study of shared clonotypes between healthy human individuals. Across the study: Each donor had three CD4 naive, three CD4 memory, two CD8 naive and one CD8 memory plate.

The method was immunoSEQ multiplex PCR; TCRdb's version includes in-frame clones alone and lacks a portion of them. The profile covers around 2.1 million clones, with roughly 91% appearing a single time and 1.7% taken by the ten largest. V lost 7 bases and J 5 bases, leaving 15 bases between the germline ends. From germline, CDR1 is MNHNS and CDR2 SASEGT. The CDR3 is 13 residues long. Study observations and caveats: A few donors held roughly 5% of naive CD4 clonotypes in common. Among the subsets, naive ones generally showed larger estimated richness than memory ones.

CD8 cells regarded as naive lacked CD45RO, were positively chosen for CCR7, and omitted terminally differentiated effector memory CD45RA+ cells. A note on this clone: Its target is unknown.

The J gene is TRBJ2-7, the V gene TRBV6-1, with D perhaps TRBD1 (5 bases). The material sequenced was naive CD8+ T cells from PBMCs. The source of this sequence is a man aged 18 to 35 in good health. Some clones in this sample may be carry-over from other donors' samples. DNA of the CDR3: TGTGCCAGCAACGGACAAGGCCGGGACGAGCAGTACTTC. This translates into CASNGQGRDEQYF.